Below, 10 T cell receptor beta chains from the same sample are listed, as sequenced in a study of Ad26.COV2.S vaccination and SARS-CoV-2 variants (dated by TCRdb to the early 2020s). The library was generated by the immunoSEQ multiplex PCR assay. TCRdb took over this immuneACCESS table, retaining in-frame rearrangements with V and J assigned. Such tables are incomplete; in checked studies, under half of the missing clones stem from an unresolved V gene, and the remainder is unexplained. The sample table shows about 320,000 clones, and around 83% are seen once. 1.9% of the sample comes from the top ten. The treatment or condition label for this specimen denotes: 19 received Ad26.COV2.S at low or high dose, single or two shots; 5 received placebo; per-sample allocation not given. Repertoires of vaccine and placebo recipients were sequenced from samples taken on day 63 after the first injection. Here the sequenced sample was peripheral blood, taken in a trial of Ad26.COV2.S vaccine versus placebo. The receptors stem from a person between 18 and 65 years old who received the Ad26.COV2.S COVID-19 vaccine or a placebo.

This clone was counted only a few times. This chain joins TRBV7-9 and TRBJ1-1, with TRBD1 identical over 7 bases. The CDR3 spans 12 residues. Trimming at V came to 5 bases and at J to 4 bases, leaving 1 base not matched to a gene. Germline loops: CDR1 SEHNR, CDR2 FQNEAQ (reference sequence). The CDR3 loop is CASSPGGTEAFF. The CDR3 DNA sequence: TGTGCCAGCAGCCCAGGGGGCACTGAAGCTTTCTTT.

The chain joins TRBV4-2 to TRBJ1-2; D unclear. Trimming removed 2 bases at V and 2 bases at J, with 12 bases between. CDR1 LGHNA and CDR2 YNFKEQ come from the germline V gene. CDR3 length: 15 residues. This CDR3 is CASSQPTDGNYGYTF. The CDR3 nucleotides are TGTGCCAGCAGCCAACCGACGGACGGCAACTATGGCTACACCTTC.

This CDR3 reads CASSLSPAGDTEAFF. For the CDR3, the DNA is TGCGCCAGCAGCTTGTCTCCGGCGGGGGACACTGAAGCTTTCTTT. The chain combines TRBV5-1 with TRBJ1-1, with D perhaps matching TRBD1 (5 bases). CDR1 is SGHRS and CDR2 is YFSETQ in the germline V gene. V was pared by 1 base and J by 3 bases, with 13 bases between. The CDR3 length is 15 residues.

The table lists this clone with a count of one. The chain uses TRBV6-5 and TRBJ1-6; D remains ambiguous. V was shortened by 5 bases and J by 2 bases, with 1 base between the two germline ends. In germline, CDR1 is MNHEY, CDR2 SVGAGI. The CDR3 sequence is 12 residues long. The CDR3 loop reads CASSPYNSPLHF. The CDR3 DNA follows: TGTGCCAGCAGTCCCTATAATTCACCCCTCCACTTT.

The chain uses TRBV18 and TRBJ2-7; the D gene is possibly TRBD1 (5 bases). The CDR3 length is 14 residues. The germline gives CDR1 KGHSH, CDR2 LQKENI. The ends were cut back, 2 bases at V and 4 bases at J, with 12 bases in the middle. CDR3 nucleotide sequence: TGTGCCAGCTCACCAGCGAACCAGGGTTACGAGCAGTACTTC. Translated: CASSPANQGYEQYF.

The chain couples TRBV4-2 to TRBJ1-2, with D possibly matching TRBD1 (5 bases). This CDR3 has 16 amino acids. Germline V CDR1 and CDR2: LGHNA, YNFKEQ. V was shortened by 0 bases and J by 0 bases, with 11 bases between the two germline ends. CDR3 sequence reads: CASSQEGTGSNYGYTF. The CDR3 DNA sequence: TGTGCCAGCAGCCAAGAAGGAACAGGATCTAACTATGGCTACACCTTC.

The CDR3 is CAIRPGHPTGELFF. CDR3 in DNA: TGTGCCATCCGTCCAGGGCATCCAACCGGGGAGCTGTTTTTT. This chain connects TRBV19 to TRBJ2-2, with D perhaps TRBD1 (5 bases). This CDR3 is built from 14 residues. Per the germline V gene, CDR1 is LNHDA and CDR2 is SQIVND (reference sequence). V lost 10 bases and J 5 bases, leaving 17 bases between the germline ends.

V is TRBV10-3 and J is TRBJ2-1, with D possibly being TRBD1 (5 bases). Looked up from germline, CDR1 is ENHRY and CDR2 is SYGVKD. This CDR3 spans 12 amino acids. Trimming left V 6 bases short and J 8 bases short, with 11 bases between. The CDR3 DNA follows: TGTGCCATCAGCCAGGGTCAGGATGAGCAGTTCTTC. This sequence encodes CAISQGQDEQFF.

The gene calls are TRBV5-1 and TRBJ1-2; D perhaps matches TRBD1 (5 bases). The CDR3 runs to 14 residues. The V gene's germline CDR1 is SGHRS and CDR2 YFSETQ. Trimming took off 1 base at V and 6 bases at J, with 13 bases between the two ends. CDR3 region: CASSLSRDHDGYTF. The CDR3 nucleotides are TGCGCCAGCAGCTTGTCCCGGGACCACGATGGCTACACCTTC.

Ten or more counts support this clone. The rearrangement joins TRBV30 to TRBJ1-1; D is undetermined. Between the trimmed V and J ends, which lost 3 bases and 6 bases, there was a span of 11 bases. This CDR3 has 12 amino acids. Germline CDR1 reads GTSNPN; CDR2 reads SVGIG (reference sequence). The CDR3, as DNA: TGTGCCTGGAGAAGGGATGGCGCTGAAGCTTTCTTT. Amino acids: CAWRRDGAEAFF.